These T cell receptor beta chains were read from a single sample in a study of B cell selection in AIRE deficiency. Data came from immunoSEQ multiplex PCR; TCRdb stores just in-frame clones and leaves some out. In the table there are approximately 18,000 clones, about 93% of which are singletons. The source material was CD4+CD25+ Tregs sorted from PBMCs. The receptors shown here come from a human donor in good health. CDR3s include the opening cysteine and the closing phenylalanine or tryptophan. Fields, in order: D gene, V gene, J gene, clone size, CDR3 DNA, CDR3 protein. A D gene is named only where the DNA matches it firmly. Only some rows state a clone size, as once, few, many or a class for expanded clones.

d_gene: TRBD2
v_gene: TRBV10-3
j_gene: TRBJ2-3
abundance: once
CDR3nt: TGTGCCATCAGTGAGGGACTAGCGGGGAGCACAGATACGCAGTATTTT
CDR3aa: CAISEGLAGSTDTQYF

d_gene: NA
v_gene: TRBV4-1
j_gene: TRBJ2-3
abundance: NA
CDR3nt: TGCGCCAGCAGCCTCTTGGGAGTGGGCAGCACAGATACGCAGTATTTT
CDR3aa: CASSLLGVGSTDTQYF

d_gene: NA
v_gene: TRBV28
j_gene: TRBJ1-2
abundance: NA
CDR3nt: TGTGCCAGCAGTTCCCCCCGACGGGCGCTTATCTATGGCTACACCTTC
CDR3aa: CASSSPRRALIYGYTF

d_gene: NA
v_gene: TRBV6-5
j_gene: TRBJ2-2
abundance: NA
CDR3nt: TGTGCCAGCAGGGGGCCGAACACCGGGGAGCTGTTTTTT
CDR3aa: CASRGPNTGELFF

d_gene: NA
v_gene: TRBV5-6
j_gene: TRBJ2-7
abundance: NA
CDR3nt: TGTGCCAGCAGCTTATGGAGGGGCTACGAGCAGTACTTC
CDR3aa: CASSLWRGYEQYF

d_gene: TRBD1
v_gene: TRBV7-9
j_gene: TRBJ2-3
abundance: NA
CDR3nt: TGTGCCAGCAGCTTCTCAGGGGGAAGCACAGATACGCAGTATTTT
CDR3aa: CASSFSGGSTDTQYF

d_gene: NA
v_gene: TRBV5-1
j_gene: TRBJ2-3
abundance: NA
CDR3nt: TGCGCCAGCAGCTCGATCCCTGTTATCACAGATACGCAGTATTTT
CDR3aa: CASSSIPVITDTQYF

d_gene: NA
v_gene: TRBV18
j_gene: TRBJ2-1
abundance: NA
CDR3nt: TGTGCCAGCTCACTTACGACAGGTCCGAACAATGAGCAGTTCTTC
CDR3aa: CASSLTTGPNNEQFF

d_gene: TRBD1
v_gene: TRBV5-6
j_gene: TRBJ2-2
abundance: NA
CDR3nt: TGTGCCAGCAAGGCCGGGACAGGGGCCGGGGAGCTGTTTTTT
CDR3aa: CASKAGTGAGELFF

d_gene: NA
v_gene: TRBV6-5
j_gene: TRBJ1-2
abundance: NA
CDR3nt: TGTGCCACCACGGGCAGGGACTATGGCTACACCTTC
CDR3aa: CATTGRDYGYTF

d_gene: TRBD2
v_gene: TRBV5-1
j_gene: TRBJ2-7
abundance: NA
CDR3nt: TGCGCCAGCGCCTCGGGACTAGCGGGATCCTACGAGCAGTACTTC
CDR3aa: CASASGLAGSYEQYF

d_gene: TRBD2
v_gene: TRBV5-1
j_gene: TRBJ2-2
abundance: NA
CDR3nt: TGCGCCAGCAAAGGCCTAGCGGGAGTGGGGACCGGGGAGCTGTTTTTT
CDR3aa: CASKGLAGVGTGELFF

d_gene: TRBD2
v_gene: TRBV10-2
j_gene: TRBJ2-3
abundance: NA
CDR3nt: TGCGCCAGCAGTTGGACTAGCGGGGGGACGCAGTATTTT
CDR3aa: CASSWTSGGTQYF

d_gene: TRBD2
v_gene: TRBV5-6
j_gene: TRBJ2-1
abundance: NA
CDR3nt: TGTGCCAGCAGCTTGAGGGCGGGAGGCCTCAGATGGAATGAGCAGTTCTTC
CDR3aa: CASSLRAGGLRWNEQFF

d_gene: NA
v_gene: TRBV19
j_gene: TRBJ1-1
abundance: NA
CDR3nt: TGTGCCAGTAGTATCTACAGCCCGAACACTGAAGCTTTCTTT
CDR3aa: CASSIYSPNTEAFF

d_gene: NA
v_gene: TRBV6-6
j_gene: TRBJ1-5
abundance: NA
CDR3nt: TGTGCCAGCAGTCCCGGTCGTTTCAATCAGCCCCAGCATTTT
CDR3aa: CASSPGRFNQPQHF

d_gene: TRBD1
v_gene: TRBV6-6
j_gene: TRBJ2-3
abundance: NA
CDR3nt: TGTGCCAGCAGTACAGGACAGGGCGCAGATACGCAGTATTTT
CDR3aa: CASSTGQGADTQYF

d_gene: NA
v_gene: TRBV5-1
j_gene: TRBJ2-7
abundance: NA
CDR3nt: TGCGCCAGCGGCAGGGACTCCTACGAGCAGTACTTC
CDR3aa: CASGRDSYEQYF

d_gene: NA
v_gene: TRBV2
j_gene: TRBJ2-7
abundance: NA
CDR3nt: TGTGCCAGCAGTGATTCCGCTCCCCAGTACTTC
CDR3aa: CASSDSAPQYF

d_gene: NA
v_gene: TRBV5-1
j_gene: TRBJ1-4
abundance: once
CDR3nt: TGCGCCAGCAGCAAATCCCCGGGGTGGTATGAAAAACTGTTTTTT
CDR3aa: CASSKSPGWYEKLFF

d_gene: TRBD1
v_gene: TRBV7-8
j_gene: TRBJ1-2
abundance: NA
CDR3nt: TGTGCCAGCAGCTACGGGACAGCATCAAACTATGGCTACACCTTC
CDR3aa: CASSYGTASNYGYTF

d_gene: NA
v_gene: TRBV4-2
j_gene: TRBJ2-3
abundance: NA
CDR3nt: TGTGCCAGCAGCGCCCCCACAGATACGCAGTATTTT
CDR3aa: CASSAPTDTQYF

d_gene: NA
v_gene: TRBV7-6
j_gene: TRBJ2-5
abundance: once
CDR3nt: TGTGCCAGCAGCGAAAAGGCGGGGCAGGAGACCCAGTACTTC
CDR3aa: CASSEKAGQETQYF

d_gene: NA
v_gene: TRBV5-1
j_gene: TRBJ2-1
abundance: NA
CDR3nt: TGCGCCAGCAGCCGGAGCTCCTACAATGAGCAGTTCTTC
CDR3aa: CASSRSSYNEQFF

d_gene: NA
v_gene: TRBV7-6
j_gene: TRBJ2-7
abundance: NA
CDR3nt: TGTGCCAGCAGCTTAGCGGGCCACTCCTACGAGCAGTACTTC
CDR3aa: CASSLAGHSYEQYF

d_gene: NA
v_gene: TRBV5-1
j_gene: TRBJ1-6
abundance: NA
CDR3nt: TGCGCCAGCAGTAGTCTCAATTCACCCCTCCACTTT
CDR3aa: CASSSLNSPLHF

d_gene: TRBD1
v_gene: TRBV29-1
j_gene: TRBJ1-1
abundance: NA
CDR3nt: TGCAGCGTGGGAACCTTGGGACAGCCCATGAACACTGAAGCTTTCTTT
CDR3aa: CSVGTLGQPMNTEAFF

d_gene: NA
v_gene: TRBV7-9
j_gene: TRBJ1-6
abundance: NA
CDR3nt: TGTGCCAGCAGCTTAGCAGGGGTCTCACCCCTCCACTTT
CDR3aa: CASSLAGVSPLHF

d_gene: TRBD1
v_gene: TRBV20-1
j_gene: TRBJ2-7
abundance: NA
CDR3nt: TGCAGTGCCAAGACAGGGGGCGAGCAGTACTTC
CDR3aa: CSAKTGGEQYF

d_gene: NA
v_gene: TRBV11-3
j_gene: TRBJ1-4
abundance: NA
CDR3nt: TGTGCCAGCAGCTTAGTTCGGGGGGCTAATGAAAAACTGTTTTTT
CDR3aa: CASSLVRGANEKLFF

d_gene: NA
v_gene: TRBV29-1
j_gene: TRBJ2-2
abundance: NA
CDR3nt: TGCAGCGTTGAAGGTGGGGACACCGGGGAGCTGTTTTTT
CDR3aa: CSVEGGDTGELFF

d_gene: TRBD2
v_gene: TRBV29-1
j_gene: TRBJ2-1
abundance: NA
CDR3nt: TGCAGCGCTCGCCCTCGCATCGGGCTAGCGGAGAATGAGCAGTTCTTC
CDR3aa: CSARPRIGLAENEQFF

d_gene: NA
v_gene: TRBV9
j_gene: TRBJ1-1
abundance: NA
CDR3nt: TGTGCCAGACGACCGAACACTGAAGCTTTCTTT
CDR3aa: CARRPNTEAFF

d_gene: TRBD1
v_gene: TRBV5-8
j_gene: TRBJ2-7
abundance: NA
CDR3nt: TGTGCCAGCAGCCTGACAGGGACGGCTCTCTACGAGCAGTACTTC
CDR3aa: CASSLTGTALYEQYF

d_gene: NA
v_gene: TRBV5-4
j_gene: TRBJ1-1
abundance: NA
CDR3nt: TGTGCCAGCAGCTTGGGGATTAGGGATCTGAACACTGAAGCTTTCTTT
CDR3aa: CASSLGIRDLNTEAFF

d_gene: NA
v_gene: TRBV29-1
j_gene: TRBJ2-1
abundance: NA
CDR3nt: TGCAGCGTTGCGCTGGGAAGCAATGAGCAGTTCTTC
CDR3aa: CSVALGSNEQFF

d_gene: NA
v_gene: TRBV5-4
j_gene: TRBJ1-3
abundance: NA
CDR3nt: TGTGCCAGCAGCAGGTTGCCGGGACTACTTGGAAACACCATATATTTT
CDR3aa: CASSRLPGLLGNTIYF

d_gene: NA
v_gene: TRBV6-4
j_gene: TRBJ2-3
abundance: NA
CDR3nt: TGTGCCAGCAGTGCTCGGACAGACACAGATACGCAGTATTTT
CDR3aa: CASSARTDTDTQYF

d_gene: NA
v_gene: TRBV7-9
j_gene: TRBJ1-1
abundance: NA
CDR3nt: TGTGCCAGCGGAGGGACGGTCAACACTGAAGCTTTCTTT
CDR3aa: CASGGTVNTEAFF

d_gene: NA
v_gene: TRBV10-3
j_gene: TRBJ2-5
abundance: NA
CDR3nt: TGTGCCATCAGTGAGTCGGTGGGTCTGGGCGAGACCCAGTACTTC
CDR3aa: CAISESVGLGETQYF